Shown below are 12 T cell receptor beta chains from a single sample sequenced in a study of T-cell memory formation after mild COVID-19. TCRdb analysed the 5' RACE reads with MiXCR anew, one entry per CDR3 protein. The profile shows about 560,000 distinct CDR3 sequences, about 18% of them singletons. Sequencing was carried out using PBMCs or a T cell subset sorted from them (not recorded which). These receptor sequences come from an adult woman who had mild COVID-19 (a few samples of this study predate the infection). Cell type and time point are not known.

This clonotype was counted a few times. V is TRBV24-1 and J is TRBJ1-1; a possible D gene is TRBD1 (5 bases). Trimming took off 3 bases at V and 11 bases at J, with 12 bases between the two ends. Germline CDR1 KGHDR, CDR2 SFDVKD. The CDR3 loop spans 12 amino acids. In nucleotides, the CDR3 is TGTGCCACCAGTGATCCGGCAGGGATGGCTTTCTTT. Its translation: CATSDPAGMAFF.

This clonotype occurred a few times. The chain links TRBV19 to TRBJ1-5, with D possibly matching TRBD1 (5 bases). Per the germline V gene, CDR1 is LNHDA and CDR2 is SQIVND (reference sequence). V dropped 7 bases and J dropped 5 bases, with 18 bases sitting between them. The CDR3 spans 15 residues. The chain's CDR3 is CASTHSVGLHQPQHF. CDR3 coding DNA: TGTGCCAGTACCCATTCCGTGGGGCTCCATCAGCCCCAGCATTTT.

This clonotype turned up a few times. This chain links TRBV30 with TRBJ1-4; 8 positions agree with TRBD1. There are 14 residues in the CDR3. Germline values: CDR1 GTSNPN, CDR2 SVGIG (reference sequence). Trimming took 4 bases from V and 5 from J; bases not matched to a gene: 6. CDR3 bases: TGTGCCTGGAATGCGGGACAGGCGAATGAAAAACTGTTTTTT. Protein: CAWNAGQANEKLFF. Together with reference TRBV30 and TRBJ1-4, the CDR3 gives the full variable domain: SQTIHQWPATLVQPVGSPLSLECTVEGTSNPNLYWYRQAAGRGLQLLFYSVGIGQISSEVPQNLSASRPQDRQFILSSKKLLLSDSGFYLCAWNAGQANEKLFFGSGTQLSVL.

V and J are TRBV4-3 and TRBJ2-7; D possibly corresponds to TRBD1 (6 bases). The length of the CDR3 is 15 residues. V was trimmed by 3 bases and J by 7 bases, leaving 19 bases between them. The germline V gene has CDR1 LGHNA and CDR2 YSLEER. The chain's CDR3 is CASSQPGHPREEQYF. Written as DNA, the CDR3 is TGCGCCAGCAGCCAGCCGGGACACCCGCGAGAGGAGCAGTACTTC.

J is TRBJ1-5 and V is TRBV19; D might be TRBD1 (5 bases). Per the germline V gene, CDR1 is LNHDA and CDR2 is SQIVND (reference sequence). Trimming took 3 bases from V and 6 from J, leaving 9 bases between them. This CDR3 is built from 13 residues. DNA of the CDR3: TGTGCCAGTAGTATTCAGGGCCGTCAGCCCCAGCATTTT. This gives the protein CASSIQGRQPQHF.

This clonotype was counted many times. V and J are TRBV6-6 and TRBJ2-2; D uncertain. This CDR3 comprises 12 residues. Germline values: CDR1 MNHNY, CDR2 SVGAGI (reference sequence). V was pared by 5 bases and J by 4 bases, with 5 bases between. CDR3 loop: CASSRGTGELFF. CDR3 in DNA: TGTGCCAGCAGTAGAGGCACCGGGGAGCTGTTTTTT.

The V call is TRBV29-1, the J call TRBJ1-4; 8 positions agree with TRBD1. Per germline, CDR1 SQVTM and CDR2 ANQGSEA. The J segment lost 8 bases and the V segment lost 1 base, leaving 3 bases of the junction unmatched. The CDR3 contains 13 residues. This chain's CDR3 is CSVEGTGPEKLFF. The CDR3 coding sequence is TGCAGCGTTGAAGGGACAGGGCCCGAAAAACTGTTTTTT.

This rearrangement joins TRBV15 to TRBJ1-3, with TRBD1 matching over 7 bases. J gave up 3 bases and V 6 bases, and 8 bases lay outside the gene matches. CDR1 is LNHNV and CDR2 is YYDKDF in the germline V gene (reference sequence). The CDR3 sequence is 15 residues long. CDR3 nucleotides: TGTGCCACCAGGCCAGGGGGTAACGGTGGAAACACCATATATTTT. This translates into CATRPGGNGGNTIYF.

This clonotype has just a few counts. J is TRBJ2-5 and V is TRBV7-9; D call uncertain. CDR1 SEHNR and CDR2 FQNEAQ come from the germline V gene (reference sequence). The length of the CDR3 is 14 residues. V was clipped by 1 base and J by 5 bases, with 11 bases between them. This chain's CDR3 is CASSLGSRSETQYF. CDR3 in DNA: TGTGCCAGCAGCTTAGGTTCAAGGTCCGAGACCCAGTACTTC.

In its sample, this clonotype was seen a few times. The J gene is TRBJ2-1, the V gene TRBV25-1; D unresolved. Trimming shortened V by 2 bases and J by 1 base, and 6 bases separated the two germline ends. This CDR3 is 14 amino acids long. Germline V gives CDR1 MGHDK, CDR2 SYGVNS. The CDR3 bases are TGTGCCAGCAGTGAAAGCGAATCCTACAATGAGCAGTTCTTC. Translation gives CASSESESYNEQFF.

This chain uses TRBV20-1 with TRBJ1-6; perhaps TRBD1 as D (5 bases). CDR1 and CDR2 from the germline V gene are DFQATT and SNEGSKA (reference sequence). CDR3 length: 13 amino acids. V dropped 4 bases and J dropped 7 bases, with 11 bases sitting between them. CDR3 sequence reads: CSAMGPGNSPLHF. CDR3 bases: TGCAGTGCTATGGGACCGGGAAATTCACCCCTCCACTTT.

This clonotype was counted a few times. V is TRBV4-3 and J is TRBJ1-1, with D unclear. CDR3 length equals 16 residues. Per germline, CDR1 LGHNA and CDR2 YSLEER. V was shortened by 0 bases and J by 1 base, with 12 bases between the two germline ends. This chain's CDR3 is CASSQDIDSRNTEAFF. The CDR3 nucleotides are TGCGCCAGCAGCCAAGATATCGACTCTAGGAACACTGAAGCTTTCTTT.